These 9 T cell receptor beta chains were all obtained from the same sample, sequenced in a study of blood T cell repertoires in COVID-19. Measured with immunoSEQ multiplex PCR; TCRdb has only the in-frame clones, and not every one. The sample gives some 300,000 clones, roughly 89% of which show up once; under 3.5% is in the top ten. The sequencing input was PBMCs or T cells enriched from blood (not recorded which). The receptors come from a woman between 50 and 59 years old who had been exposed to COVID-19.

There are a few counts of this clone. This chain links TRBV6-4 with TRBJ1-6; 8 nucleotides match TRBD1. The V segment lost 7 bases and the J segment 7 bases; nucleotides outside the gene matches: 9. The CDR3 runs 15 residues. Germline CDR1 and CDR2: MRHNA and SNTAGT. The CDR3 DNA is TGTGCCAGCAAATCCCAGGGGGCTGCGAATTCACCCCTCCACTTT. The encoded protein is CASKSQGAANSPLHF.

CDR3 DNA: TGTGCCAGCAGTCGACATTTCCCGGGACAGGGGGGCACTAATGAAAAACTGTTTTTT. As protein: CASSRHFPGQGGTNEKLFF. V gene TRBV28 combines with J gene TRBJ1-4; 11 bases map to TRBD1. V lost 5 bases to trimming and J lost 2 bases; unmatched junction nucleotides: 13. The CDR3 is made up of 19 amino acids. Germline assignment: CDR1 MDHEN and CDR2 SYDVKM.

This clone was counted a single time. The chain's CDR3 is CASSSSSNTGELFF. The CDR3 DNA follows: TGCGCCAGCAGCTCGTCTTCTAACACCGGGGAGCTGTTTTTT. The chain uses TRBV5-1 and TRBJ2-2; D unresolved. Between the trimmed V and J ends, which lost 3 bases and 2 bases, there was a span of 8 bases. Looked up from germline, CDR1 is SGHRS and CDR2 is YFSETQ. The CDR3 runs 14 residues.

The V gene is TRBV7-8, the J gene TRBJ2-2, with D possibly TRBD1 on 7 matching bases. Trimming took 6 bases from V and 1 from J, leaving 15 bases between them. The germline CDR1 and CDR2 sequences are SGHVS and FQNEAQ. This CDR3 comprises 16 residues. CDR3 in DNA: TGTGCCAGCAGACCCGCGGGACAGCGGAACACCGGGGAGCTGTTTTTT. This encodes CASRPAGQRNTGELFF.

This clone was counted a few times. The rearrangement links TRBV18 to TRBJ1-6; a weak D match, TRBD1 (5 bases). Trimming pared 6 bases from V and 9 bases from J, leaving 15 bases between. The germline V gene has CDR1 KGHSH and CDR2 LQKENI. The CDR3 sequence is 14 residues long. The CDR3 DNA follows: TGTGCCAGCTCCCCGGAGCAGGGCCGTTCACCCCTCCACTTT. Translating gives CASSPEQGRSPLHF.

The chain recombines TRBV19 with TRBJ2-3; no firm D call. Germline CDR1 is LNHDA and CDR2 is SQIVND (reference sequence). V dropped 3 bases and J dropped 4 bases, with 5 bases sitting between them. The CDR3 runs to 12 residues. The CDR3 is CASSIHPDTQYF. The CDR3 bases are TGTGCCAGTAGTATTCATCCAGATACGCAGTATTTT.

This chain connects TRBV2 to TRBJ2-5; 7 bases line up with TRBD1. Germline CDR1 SNHLY, CDR2 FYNNEI. Trimming took 3 bases from V and 5 from J; bases not matched to a gene: 9. The CDR3 sequence is 15 residues long. DNA of the CDR3: TGTGCCAGCAGTGATATAGAAGGGGGCGGCGAGACCCAGTACTTC. As protein: CASSDIEGGGETQYF.

This rearrangement joins TRBV5-5 to TRBJ2-7; D might be TRBD2 (6 bases). Trimming shortened V by 4 bases and J by 0 bases, and 8 bases separated the two germline ends. Germline V gene lookup returns CDR1 SGHKS and CDR2 YYEKEE (reference sequence). The CDR3 contains 13 residues. The CDR3 spells CASSRGDSYEQYF. CDR3 sequence (DNA): TGTGCCAGCAGCCGCGGGGACTCCTACGAGCAGTACTTC.

J is TRBJ1-5 and V is TRBV19; D perhaps matches TRBD1 (6 bases). This CDR3 has 15 residues. V lost 6 bases and J 7 bases, leaving 19 bases between the germline ends. Germline CDR1 reads LNHDA; CDR2 reads SQIVND (reference sequence). CDR3 nucleotide sequence: TGTGCCAGTAGCCCGTTACAGGGAAAAGGACAGCCCCAGCATTTT. This codes for CASSPLQGKGQPQHF.